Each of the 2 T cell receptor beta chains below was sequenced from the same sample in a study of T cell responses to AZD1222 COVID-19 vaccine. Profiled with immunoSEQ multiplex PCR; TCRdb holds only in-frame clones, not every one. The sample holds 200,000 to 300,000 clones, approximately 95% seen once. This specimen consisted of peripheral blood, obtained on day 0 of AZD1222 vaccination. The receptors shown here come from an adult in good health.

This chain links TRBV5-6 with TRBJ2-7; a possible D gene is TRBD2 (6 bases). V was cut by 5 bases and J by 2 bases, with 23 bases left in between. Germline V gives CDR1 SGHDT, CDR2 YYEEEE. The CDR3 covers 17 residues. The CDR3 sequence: CASSHGYPGTVTYEQYF. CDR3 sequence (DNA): TGTGCCAGCAGTCACGGTTACCCCGGGACTGTAACCTACGAGCAGTACTTC.

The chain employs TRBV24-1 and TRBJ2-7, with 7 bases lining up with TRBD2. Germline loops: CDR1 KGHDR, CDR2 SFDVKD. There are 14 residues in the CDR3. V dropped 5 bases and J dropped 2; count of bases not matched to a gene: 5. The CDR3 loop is CATSAGTNTYEQYF. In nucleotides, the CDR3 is TGTGCCACCAGTGCCGGGACTAATACCTACGAGCAGTACTTC.